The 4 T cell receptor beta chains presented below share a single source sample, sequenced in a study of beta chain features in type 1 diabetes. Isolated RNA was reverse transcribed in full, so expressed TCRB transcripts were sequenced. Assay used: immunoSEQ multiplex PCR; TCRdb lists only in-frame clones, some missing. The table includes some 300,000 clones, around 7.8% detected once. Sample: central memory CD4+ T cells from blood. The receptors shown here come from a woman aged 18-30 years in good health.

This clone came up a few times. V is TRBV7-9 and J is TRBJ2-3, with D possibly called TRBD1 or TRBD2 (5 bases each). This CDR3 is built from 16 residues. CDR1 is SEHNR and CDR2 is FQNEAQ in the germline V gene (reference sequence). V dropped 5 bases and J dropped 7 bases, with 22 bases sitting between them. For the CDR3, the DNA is TGTGCCAGCAGCCCCCCCCCGGGACGGTGGAATTATACGCAGTATTTT. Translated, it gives CASSPPPGRWNYTQYF.

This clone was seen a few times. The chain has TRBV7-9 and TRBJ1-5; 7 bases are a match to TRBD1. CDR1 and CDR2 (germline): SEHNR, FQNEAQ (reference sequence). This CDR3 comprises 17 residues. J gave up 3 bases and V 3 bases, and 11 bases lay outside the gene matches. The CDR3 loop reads CASSLATGGGFNQPQHF. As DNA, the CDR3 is TGTGCCAGCAGCTTGGCGACCGGAGGGGGCTTCAATCAGCCCCAGCATTTT.

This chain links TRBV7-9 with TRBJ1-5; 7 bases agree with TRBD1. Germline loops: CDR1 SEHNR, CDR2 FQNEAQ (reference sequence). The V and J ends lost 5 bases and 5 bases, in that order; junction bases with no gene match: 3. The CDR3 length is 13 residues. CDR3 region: CASSTDRHQPQHF. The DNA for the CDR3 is TGTGCCAGCAGCACGGACAGGCATCAGCCCCAGCATTTT.

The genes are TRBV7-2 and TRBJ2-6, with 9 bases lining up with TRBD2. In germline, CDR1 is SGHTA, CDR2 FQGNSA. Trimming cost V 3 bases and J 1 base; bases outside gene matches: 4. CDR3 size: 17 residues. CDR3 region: CASSFGTSPSGANVLTF. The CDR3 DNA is TGTGCCAGCAGCTTTGGGACTAGCCCGTCTGGGGCCAACGTCCTGACTTTC. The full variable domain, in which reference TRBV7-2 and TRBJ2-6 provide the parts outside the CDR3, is GAGVSQSPSNKVTEKGKDVELRCDPISGHTALYWYRQSLGQGLEFLIYFQGNSAPDKSGLPSDRFSAERTGGSVSTLTIQRTQQEDSAVYLCASSFGTSPSGANVLTFGAGSRLTVL.